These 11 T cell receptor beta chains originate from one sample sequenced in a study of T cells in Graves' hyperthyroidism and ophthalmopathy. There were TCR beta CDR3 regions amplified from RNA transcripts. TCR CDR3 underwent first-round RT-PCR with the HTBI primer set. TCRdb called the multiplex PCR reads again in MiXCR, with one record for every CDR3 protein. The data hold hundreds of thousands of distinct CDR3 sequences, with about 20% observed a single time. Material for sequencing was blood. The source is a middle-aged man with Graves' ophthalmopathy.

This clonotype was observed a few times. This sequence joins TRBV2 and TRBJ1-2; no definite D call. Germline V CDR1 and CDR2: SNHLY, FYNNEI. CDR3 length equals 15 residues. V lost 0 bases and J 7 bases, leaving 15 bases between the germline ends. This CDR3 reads CASSEASGRVGGYTF. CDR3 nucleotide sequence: TGTGCCAGCAGTGAAGCTTCGGGGAGGGTGGGTGGCTACACCTTC.

CDR3 DNA sequence: TGTGCCAGCAGCCCGGTAGCGTCAGCCAATTCACCCCTCCACTTT. It codes for CASSPVASANSPLHF. The J gene is TRBJ1-6, the V gene TRBV7-2; no clear D. Germline V CDR1 and CDR2: SGHTA, FQGNSA. The germline V and J ends were trimmed by 5 bases and 7 bases, with 15 bases remaining between them. CDR3 length: 15 residues.

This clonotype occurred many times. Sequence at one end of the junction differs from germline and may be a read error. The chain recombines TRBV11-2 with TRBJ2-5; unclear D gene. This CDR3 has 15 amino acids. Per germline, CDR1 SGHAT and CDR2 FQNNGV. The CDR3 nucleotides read TGTGCCAGCAGCTTAGAATTCGGCACCCAAAAGACCCAGTACTTC. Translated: CASSLEFGTQKTQYF.

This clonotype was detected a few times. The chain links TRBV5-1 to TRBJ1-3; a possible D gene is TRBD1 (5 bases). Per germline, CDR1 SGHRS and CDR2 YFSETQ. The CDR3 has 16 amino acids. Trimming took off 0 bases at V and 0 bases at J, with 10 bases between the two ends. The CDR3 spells CASSLVGGISGNTIYF. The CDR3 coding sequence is TGCGCCAGCAGCTTGGTTGGGGGTATCTCTGGAAACACCATATATTTT.

This CDR3 reads CASSQTPSSYEQYF. Written as DNA, the CDR3 is TGCGCCAGCAGCCAAACCCCCAGCAGCTACGAGCAGTACTTC. This chain links TRBV4-1 with TRBJ2-7, with no clear D. The V end was cut by 2 bases, the J end by 3 bases, with 11 bases between. Germline values: CDR1 MGHRA, CDR2 YSYEKL. The CDR3 is 14 amino acids.

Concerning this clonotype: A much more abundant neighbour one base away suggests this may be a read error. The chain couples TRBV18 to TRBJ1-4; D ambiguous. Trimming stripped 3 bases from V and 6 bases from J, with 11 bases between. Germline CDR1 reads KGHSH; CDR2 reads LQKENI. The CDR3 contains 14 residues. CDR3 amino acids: CASSPGYLDEKLFF. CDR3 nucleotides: TGTGCCAGCTCACCGGGCTACTTAGATGAAAAACTGTTTTTT.

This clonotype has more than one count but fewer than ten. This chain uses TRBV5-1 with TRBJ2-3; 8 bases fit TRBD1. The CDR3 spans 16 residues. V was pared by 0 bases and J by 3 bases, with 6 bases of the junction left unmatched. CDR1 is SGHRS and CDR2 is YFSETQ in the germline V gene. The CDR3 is CASSLEGTGETDTQYF. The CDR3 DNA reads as TGCGCCAGCAGCTTGGAGGGGACAGGCGAGACAGATACGCAGTATTTT.

This CDR3 is CASSAGEVYEQYF. Written as DNA, the CDR3 is TGTGCCAGCAGCGCAGGTGAGGTCTACGAGCAGTACTTC. This sequence joins TRBV7-2 and TRBJ2-7; D unresolved. The CDR3 has 13 residues. In germline, CDR1 is SGHTA, CDR2 FQGNSA. Trimming removed 5 bases at V and 3 bases at J, with 11 bases between.

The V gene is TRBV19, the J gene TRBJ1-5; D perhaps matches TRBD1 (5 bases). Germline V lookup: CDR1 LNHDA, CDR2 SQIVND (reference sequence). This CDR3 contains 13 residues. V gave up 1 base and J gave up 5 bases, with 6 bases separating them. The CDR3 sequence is CASSIAGHQPQHF. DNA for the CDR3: TGTGCCAGTAGTATAGCGGGACATCAGCCCCAGCATTTT.

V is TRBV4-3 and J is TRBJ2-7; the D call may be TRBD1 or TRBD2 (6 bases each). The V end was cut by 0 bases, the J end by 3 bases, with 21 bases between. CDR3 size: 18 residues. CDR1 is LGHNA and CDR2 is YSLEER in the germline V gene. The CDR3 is CASSQDRRRGTIFYEQYF. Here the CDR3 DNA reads TGCGCCAGCAGCCAAGACCGACGACGCGGGACAATCTTCTACGAGCAGTACTTC.

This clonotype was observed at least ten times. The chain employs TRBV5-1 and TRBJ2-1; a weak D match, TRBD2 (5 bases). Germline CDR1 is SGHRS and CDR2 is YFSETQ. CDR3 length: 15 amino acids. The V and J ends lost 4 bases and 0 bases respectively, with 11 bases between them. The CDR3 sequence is CASSAVGSSYNEQFF. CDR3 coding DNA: TGCGCCAGCAGCGCCGTTGGGAGCTCCTACAATGAGCAGTTCTTC.